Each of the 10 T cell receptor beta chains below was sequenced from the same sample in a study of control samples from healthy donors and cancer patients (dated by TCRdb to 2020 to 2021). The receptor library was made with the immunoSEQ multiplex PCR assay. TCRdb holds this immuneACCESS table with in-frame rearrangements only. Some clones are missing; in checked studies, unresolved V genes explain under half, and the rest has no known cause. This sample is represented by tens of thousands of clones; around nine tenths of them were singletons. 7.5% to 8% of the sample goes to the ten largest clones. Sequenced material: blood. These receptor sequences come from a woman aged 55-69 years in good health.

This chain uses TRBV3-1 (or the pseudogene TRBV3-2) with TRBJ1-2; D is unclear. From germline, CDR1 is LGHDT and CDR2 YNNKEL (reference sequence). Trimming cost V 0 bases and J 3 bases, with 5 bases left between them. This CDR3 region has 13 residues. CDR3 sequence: CASSQEQYYGYTF. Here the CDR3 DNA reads TGTGCCAGCAGCCAAGAACAGTACTATGGCTACACCTTC.

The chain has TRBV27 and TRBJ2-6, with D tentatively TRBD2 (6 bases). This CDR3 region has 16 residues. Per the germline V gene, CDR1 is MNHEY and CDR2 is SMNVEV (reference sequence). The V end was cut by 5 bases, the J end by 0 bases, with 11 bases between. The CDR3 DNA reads TGTGCCAGCAGTCCGGGGGTGTCCTCTGGGGCCAACGTCCTGACTTTC. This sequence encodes CASSPGVSSGANVLTF.

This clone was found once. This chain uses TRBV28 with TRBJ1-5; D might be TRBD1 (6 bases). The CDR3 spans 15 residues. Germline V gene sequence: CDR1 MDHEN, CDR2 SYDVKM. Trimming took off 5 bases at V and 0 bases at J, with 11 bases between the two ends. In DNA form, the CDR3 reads TGTGCCAGCAGTGGCCGGGACACTAGCAATCAGCCCCAGCATTTT. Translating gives CASSGRDTSNQPQHF.

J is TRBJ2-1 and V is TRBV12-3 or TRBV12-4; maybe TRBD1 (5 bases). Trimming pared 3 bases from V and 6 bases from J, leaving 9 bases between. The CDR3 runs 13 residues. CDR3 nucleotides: TGTGCCAGCAGTTTGCGACAGTTCAATGAGCAGTTCTTC. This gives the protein CASSLRQFNEQFF.

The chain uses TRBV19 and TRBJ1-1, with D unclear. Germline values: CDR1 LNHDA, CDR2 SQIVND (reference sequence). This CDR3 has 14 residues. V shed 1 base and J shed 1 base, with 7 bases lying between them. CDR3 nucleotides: TGTGCCAGTAGTATAGTGCACGCGAACACTGAAGCTTTCTTT. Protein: CASSIVHANTEAFF.

The CDR3 loop reads CASSPAGNSGNTIYF. CDR3 nucleotide sequence: TGTGCCAGCTCACCAGCAGGGAACTCTGGAAACACCATATATTTT. This chain links TRBV18 with TRBJ1-3, with a possible D match to TRBD1 (5 bases). The length of the CDR3 is 15 residues. In germline, CDR1 is KGHSH, CDR2 LQKENI. V lost 2 bases to trimming and J lost 0 bases, with 8 bases between them.

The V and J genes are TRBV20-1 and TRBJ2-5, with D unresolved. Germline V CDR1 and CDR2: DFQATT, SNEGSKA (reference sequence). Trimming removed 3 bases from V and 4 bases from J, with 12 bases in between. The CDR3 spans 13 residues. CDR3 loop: CSASPLARETQYF. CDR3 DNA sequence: TGCAGTGCTAGTCCCCTGGCACGAGAGACCCAGTACTTC.

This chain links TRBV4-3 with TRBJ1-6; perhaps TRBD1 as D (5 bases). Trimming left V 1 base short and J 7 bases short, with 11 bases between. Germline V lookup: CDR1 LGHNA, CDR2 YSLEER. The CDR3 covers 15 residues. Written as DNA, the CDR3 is TGCGCCAGCAGCCAAGTGCCGACAGAAAATTCACCCCTCCACTTT. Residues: CASSQVPTENSPLHF.

The CDR3 DNA reads TGCGCCAGCAGCCAGCTCAGGGGGCCCCAAGAGACCCAGTACTTC. Protein sequence: CASSQLRGPQETQYF. The genes are TRBV4-3 and TRBJ2-5; 8 bases are shared with TRBD1. The CDR3 covers 15 residues. The V segment lost 3 bases and the J segment 1 base; nucleotides outside the gene matches: 4. Per the germline V gene, CDR1 is LGHNA and CDR2 is YSLEER.

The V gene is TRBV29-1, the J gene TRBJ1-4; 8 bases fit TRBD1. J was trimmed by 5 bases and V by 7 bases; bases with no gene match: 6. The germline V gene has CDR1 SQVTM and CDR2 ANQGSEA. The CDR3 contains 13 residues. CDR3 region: CSAYGQGNEKLFF. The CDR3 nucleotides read TGCAGCGCCTACGGACAGGGCAATGAAAAACTGTTTTTT.